This TCR beta chain comes out of a study of T cell changes during pregnancy in multiple sclerosis (dated by TCRdb to between 2019 and 2020). With respect to the entire study: Changes in the T cell repertoire over the course of pregnancy were examined in this study in women with multiple sclerosis.

Library method: the immunoSEQ multiplex PCR assay. TCRdb mirrors the immuneACCESS table, restricted to in-frame sequences. Some clones are absent from its copies; in checked studies, under half trace to an unresolved V gene, and the reason for the others is unknown. This sample has around 30,000 clones in its table, and around 89% of those were observed once. The ten largest clones take up under 0.75% of the sample. Reading from cysteine to phenylalanine, the CDR3 counts 16 amino acids. The retained sequence is limited to the CDR3, 48 bases, with the frame set at the first base. Trimming at the junction amounts to 4 bases on V and 0 bases on J, and the germline ends lie 14 bases apart. The germline V gene specifies SGHDT as CDR1 and YYEEEE as CDR2. Remarks on this clone: The antigen it recognizes is unknown. Qualities for individual bases were not recorded, and no much larger clone is one base off.

The TCR was taken from a female donor in good health, enrolled as a control in a pregnancy study. This specimen consisted of CD4+ T cells from peripheral blood mononuclear cells, obtained in the third trimester of pregnancy. The sequence is built from TRBV5-6 and TRBJ1-3; matching of 5 bases hints at TRBD1 as the D gene. Here the CDR3 is given as CASSLGGFSSGNTIYF. The nucleotide sequence is TGTGCCAGCAGCCTCGGGGGGTTCAGCTCTGGAAACACCATATATTTT.